This TCR beta chain emerged from a study of identical twins. Trimming stripped 4 bases from V and 0 bases from J, with 14 bases between. CDR3 length: 16 residues. CDR1 is SGHVS and CDR2 is FNYEAQ in the germline V gene. One entry per CDR3 protein, called by TCRdb with MiXCR from the 5' RACE reads. Altogether hundreds of thousands of distinct CDR3 sequences are present, approximately 21% being singletons, with the ten largest covering about 4.5%. These records were also assigned to another study, of T cells expressing NK-cell markers. From that study: In roughly six donors, dominant NKG2C+ clonotypes were about 1.0-8% of CD8+ T cells. Also leading the CD3+CD56-NKG2C+ fraction in a few donors were these clonotypes.

The TCR comes from a woman aged 18 to 35 in good health. The chain has TRBV7-6 and TRBJ2-3; D perhaps matches TRBD2 (6 bases). The sample was PBMCs. The CDR3 reads CASSWDLDDSTDTQYF. CDR3 nucleotides: TGTGCCAGCAGCTGGGACTTGGATGATAGCACAGATACGCAGTATTTT.